This T cell receptor (beta chain) was documented in a study of beta chain features in type 1 diabetes. Study summary: Healthy donors resembled patients in age, gender and cell yields. Cells sorted and examined across all samples totaled 107,917,701. Study conclusions and caveats: Within patients, naive, central memory and Treg TCRB repertoires seemed more similar than within healthy donors. Among type 1 diabetes patients, VDJ junctions had fewer insertions and more deletions. People with Type 1 diabetes carried modestly yet significantly shorter TCRB CDR3s in all four CD4+ subsets.

Reverse transcribing all isolated RNA meant expressed TCRB transcripts were sequenced. Data came from immunoSEQ multiplex PCR; TCRdb stores just in-frame clones and leaves some out. The sample gives fewer than 400,000 clones, roughly 8.8% of which show up once; 0.9% to 1.1% is in the top ten. In its sample, this clone was seen many times. Its antigen is still unknown. Deletions cut 0 bases from V and 4 bases from J, with 9 bases between. CDR1 is LGHNA and CDR2 is YSLEER in the germline V gene. CDR3 length: 14 amino acids. The sample comprised central memory CD4+ T cells from blood. The rearrangement links TRBV4-3 to TRBJ1-2; the D is unclear. The clonotype was recovered from a man aged 25 to 40 with type 1 diabetes. The CDR3 DNA reads as TGCGCCAGCAGCCAAGATGGCAGCTCCTATGGCTACACCTTC. Translation: CASSQDGSSYGYTF.